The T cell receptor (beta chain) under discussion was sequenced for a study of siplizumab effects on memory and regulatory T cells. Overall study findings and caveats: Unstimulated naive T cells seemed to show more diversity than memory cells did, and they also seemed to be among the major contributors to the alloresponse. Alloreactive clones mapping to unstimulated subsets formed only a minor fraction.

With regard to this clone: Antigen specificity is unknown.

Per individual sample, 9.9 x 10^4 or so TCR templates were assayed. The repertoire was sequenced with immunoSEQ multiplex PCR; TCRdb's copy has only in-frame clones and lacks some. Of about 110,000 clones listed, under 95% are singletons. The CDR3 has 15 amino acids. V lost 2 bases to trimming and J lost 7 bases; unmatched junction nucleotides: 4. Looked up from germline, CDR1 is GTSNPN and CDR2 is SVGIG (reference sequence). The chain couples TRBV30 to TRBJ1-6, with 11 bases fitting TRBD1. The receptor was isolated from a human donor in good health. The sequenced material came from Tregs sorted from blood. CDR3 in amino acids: CAWSLGDRGNSPLHF. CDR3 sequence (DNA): TGTGCCTGGAGTCTTGGGGACAGGGGGAATTCACCCCTCCACTTT.